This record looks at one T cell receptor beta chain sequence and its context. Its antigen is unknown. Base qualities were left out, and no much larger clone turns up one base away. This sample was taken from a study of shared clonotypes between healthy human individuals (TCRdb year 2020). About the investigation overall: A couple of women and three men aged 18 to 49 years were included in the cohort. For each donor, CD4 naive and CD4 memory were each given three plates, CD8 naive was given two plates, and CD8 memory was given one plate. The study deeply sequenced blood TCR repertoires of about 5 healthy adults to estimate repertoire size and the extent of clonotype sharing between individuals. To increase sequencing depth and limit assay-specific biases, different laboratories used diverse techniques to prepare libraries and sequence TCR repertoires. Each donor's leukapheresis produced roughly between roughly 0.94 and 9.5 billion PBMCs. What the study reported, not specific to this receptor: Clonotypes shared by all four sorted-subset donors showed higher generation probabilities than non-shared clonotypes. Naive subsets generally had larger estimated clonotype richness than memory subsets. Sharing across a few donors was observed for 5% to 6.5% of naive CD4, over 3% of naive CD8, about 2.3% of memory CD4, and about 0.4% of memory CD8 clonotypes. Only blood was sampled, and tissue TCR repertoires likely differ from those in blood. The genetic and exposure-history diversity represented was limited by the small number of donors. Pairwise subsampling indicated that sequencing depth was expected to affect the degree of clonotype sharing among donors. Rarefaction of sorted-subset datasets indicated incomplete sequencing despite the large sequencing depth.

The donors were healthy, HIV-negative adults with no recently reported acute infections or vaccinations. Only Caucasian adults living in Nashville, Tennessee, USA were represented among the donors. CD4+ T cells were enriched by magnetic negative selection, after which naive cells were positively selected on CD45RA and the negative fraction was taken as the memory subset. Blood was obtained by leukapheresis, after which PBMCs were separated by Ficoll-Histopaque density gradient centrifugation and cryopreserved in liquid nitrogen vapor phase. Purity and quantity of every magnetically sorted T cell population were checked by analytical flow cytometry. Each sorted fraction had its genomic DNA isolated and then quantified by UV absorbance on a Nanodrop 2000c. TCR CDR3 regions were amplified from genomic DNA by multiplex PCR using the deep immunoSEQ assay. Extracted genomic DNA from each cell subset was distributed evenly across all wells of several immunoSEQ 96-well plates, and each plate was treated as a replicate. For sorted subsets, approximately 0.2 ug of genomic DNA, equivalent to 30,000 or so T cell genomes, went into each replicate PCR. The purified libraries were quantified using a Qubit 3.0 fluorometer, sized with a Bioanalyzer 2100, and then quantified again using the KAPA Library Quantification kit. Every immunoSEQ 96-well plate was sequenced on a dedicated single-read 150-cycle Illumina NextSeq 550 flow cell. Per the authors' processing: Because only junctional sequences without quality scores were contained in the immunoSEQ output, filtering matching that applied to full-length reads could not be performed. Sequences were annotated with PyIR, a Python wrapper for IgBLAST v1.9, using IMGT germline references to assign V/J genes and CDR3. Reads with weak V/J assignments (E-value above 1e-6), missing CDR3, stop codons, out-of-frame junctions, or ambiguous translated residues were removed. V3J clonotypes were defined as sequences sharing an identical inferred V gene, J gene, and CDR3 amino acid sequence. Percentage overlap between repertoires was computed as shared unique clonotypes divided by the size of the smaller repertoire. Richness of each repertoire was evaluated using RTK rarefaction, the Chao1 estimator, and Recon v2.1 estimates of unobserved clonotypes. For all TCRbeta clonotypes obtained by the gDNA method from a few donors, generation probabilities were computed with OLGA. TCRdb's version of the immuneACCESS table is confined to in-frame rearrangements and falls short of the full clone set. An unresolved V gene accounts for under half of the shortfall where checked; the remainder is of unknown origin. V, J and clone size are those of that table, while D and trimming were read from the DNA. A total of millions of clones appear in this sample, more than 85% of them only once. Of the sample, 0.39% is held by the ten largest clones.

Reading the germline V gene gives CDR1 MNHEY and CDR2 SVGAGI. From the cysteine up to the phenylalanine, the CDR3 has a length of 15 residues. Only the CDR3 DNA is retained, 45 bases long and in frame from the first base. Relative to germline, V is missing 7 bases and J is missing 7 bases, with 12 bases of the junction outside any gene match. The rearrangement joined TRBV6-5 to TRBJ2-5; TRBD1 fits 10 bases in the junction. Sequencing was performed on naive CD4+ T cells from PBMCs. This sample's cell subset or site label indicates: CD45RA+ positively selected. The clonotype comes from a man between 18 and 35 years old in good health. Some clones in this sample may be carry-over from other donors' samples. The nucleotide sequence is TGTGCCAGCAACAAAAAAGGACAGGGGGTGATGACCCAGTACTTC. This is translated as CASNKKGQGVMTQYF.